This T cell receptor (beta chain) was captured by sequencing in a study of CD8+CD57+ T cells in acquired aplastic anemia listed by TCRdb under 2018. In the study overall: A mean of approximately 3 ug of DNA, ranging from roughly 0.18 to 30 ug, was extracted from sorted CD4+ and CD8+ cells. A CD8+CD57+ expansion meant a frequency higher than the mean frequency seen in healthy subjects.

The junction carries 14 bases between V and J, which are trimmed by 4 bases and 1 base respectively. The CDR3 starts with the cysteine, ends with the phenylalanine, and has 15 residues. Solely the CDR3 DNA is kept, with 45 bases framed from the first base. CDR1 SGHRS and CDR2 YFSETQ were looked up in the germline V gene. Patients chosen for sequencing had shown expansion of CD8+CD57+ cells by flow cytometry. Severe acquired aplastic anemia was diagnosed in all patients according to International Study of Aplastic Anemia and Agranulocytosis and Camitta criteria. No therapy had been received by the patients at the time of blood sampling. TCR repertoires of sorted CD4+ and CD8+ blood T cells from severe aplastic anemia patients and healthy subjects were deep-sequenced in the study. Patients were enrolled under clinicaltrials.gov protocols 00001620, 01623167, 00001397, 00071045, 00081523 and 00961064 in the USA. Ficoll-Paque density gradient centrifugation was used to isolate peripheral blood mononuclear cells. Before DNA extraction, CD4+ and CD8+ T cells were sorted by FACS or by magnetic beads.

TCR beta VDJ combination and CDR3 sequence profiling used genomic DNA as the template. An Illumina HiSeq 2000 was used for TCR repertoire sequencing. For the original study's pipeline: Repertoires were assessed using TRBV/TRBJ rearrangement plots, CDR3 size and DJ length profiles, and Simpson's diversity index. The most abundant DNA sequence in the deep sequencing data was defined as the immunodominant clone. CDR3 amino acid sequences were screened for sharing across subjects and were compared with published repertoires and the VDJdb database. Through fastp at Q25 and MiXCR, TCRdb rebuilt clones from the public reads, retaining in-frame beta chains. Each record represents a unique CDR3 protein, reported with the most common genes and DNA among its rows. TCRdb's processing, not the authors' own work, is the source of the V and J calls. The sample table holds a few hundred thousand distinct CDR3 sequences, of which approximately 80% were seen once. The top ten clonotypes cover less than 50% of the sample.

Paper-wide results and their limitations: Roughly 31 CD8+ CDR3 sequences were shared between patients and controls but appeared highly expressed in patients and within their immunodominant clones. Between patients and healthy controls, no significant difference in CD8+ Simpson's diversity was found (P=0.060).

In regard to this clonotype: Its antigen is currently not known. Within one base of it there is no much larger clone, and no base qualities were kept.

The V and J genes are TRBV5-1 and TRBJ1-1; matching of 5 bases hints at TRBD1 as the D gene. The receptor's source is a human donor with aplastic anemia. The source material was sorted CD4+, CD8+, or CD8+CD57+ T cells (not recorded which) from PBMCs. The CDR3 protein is CASSQDTTGNTEAFF. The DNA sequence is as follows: TGCGCCAGCAGCCAAGATACAACAGGGAACACTGAAGCTTTCTTT.